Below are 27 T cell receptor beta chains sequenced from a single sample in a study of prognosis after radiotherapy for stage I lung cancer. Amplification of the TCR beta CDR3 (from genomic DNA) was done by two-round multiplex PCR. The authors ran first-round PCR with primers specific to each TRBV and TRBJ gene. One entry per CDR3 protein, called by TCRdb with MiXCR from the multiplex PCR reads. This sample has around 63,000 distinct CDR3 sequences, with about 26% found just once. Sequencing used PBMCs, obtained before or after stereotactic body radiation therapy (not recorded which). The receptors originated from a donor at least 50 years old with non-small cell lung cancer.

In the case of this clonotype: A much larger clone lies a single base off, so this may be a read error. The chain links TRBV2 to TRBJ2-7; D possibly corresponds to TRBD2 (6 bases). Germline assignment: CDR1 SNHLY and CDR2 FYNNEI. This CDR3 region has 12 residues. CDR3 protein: CASSLLAGEQHF. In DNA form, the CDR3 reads TGTGCCAGCAGCTTACTAGCCGGCGAGCAGCACTTC.

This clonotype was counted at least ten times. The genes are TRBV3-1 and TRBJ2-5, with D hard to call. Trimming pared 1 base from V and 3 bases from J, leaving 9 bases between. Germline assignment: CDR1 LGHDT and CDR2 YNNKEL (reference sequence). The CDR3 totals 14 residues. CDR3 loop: CASSQALAEETQYF. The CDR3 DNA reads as TGTGCCAGCAGCCAAGCGCTCGCGGAAGAGACCCAGTACTTC.

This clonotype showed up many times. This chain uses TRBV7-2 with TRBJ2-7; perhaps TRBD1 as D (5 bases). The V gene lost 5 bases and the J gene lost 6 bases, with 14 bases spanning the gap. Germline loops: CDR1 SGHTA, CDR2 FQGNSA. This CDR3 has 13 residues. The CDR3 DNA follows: TGTGCCAGCAGCCCTCGACAGAACGGCGAGCAGTACTTC. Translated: CASSPRQNGEQYF.

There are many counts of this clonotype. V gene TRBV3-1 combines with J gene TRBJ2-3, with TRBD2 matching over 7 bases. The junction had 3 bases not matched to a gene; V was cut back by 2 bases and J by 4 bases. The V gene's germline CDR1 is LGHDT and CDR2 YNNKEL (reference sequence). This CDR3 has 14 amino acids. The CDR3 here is CASSQSAGSDTQYF. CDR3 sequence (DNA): TGTGCCAGCAGCCAATCAGCGGGGTCAGATACGCAGTATTTT.

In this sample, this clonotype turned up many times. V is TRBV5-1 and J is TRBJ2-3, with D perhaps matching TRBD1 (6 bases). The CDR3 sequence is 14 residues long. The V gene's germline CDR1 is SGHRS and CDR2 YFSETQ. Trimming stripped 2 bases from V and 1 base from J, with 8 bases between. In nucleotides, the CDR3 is TGCGCCAGCAGCTTCCGACAGGGCACAGATACGCAGTATTTT. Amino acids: CASSFRQGTDTQYF.

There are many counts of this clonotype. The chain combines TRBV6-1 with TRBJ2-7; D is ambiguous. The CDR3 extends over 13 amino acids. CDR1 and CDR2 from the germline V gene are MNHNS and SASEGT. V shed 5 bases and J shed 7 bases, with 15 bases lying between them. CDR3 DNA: TGTGCCAGCAGTCCAACGGTATCCGGTGAGCAGTACTTC. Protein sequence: CASSPTVSGEQYF.

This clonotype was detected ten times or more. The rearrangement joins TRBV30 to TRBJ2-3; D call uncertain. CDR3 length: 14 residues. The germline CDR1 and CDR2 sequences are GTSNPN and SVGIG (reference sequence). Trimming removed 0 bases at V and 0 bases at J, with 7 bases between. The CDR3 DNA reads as TGTGCCTGGAGTGTATCGGGTAGCACAGATACGCAGTATTTT. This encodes CAWSVSGSTDTQYF. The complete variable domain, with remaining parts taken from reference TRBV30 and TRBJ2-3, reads SQTIHQWPATLVQPVGSPLSLECTVEGTSNPNLYWYRQAAGRGLQLLFYSVGIGQISSEVPQNLSASRPQDRQFILSSKKLLLSDSGFYLCAWSVSGSTDTQYFGPGTRLTVL.

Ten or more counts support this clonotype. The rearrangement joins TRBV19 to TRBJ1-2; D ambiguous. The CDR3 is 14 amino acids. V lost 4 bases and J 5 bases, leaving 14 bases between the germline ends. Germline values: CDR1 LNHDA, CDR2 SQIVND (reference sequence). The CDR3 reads CASSKPQENYGYTF. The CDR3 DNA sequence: TGTGCCAGTAGTAAGCCCCAGGAGAATTATGGCTACACCTTC.

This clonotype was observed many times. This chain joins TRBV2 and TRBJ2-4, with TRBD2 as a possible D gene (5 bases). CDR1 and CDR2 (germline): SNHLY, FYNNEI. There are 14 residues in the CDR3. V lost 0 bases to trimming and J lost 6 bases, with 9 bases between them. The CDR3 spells CASSEARDTNIQYF. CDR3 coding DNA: TGTGCCAGCAGTGAAGCGAGGGATACAAACATTCAGTACTTC.

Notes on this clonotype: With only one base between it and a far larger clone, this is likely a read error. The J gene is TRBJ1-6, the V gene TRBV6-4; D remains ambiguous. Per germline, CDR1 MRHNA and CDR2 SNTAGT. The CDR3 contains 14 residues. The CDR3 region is CASSEPATSSPVHF. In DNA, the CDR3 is TGTGCCAGCAGTGAACCGGCCACAAGCTCACCCGTCCACTTT.

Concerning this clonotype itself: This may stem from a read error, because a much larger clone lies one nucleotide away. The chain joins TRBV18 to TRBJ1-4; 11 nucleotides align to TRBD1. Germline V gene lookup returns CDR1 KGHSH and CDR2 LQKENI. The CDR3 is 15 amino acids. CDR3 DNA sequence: TGTGACAGCTCACCGCCGGGACAGGGGGGTGAAAAACTGTTTTTT. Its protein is CDSSPPGQGGEKLFF.

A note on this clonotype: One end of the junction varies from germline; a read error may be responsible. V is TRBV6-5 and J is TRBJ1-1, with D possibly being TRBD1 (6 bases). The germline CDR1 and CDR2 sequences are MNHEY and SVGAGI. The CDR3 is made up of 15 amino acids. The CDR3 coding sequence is TGTGCAAGCAGTTACTTCAAGGGGGAGAACACTGAAGCTTTCTTT. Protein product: CASSYFKGENTEAFF.

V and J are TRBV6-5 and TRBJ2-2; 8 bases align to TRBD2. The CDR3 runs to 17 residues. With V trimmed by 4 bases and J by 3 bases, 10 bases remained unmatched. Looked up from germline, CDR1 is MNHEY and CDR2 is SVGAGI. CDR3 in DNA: TGTGCCAGCAGTTCTCCCCGGGGGGGCGCGGACACCGGGGAGCTGTTTTTT. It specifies CASSSPRGGADTGELFF.

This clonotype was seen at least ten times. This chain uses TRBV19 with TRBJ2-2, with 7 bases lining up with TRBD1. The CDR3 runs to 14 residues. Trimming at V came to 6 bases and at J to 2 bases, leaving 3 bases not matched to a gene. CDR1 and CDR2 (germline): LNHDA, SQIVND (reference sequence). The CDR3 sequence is CASRRDSNTGELFF. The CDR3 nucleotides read TGTGCCAGTAGACGGGACAGCAACACCGGGGAGCTGTTTTTT.

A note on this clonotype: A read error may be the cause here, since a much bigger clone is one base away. Here the CDR3 DNA reads TGTGCCGGCAGCCAAGCAGGGAGCTACAATGAGCAGTTCTTC. Its translation is CAGSQAGSYNEQFF. The genes are TRBV3-1 and TRBJ2-1, with D possibly being TRBD1 or TRBD2 (5 bases each). Looked up from germline, CDR1 is LGHDT and CDR2 is YNNKEL (reference sequence). CDR3 length: 14 residues.

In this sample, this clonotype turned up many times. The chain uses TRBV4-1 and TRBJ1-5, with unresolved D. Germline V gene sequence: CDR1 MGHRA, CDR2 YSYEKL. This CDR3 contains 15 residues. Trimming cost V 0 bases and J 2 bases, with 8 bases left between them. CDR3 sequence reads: CASSQDGAGNQPQHF. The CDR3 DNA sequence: TGCGCCAGCAGCCAAGATGGCGCTGGCAATCAGCCCCAGCATTTT.

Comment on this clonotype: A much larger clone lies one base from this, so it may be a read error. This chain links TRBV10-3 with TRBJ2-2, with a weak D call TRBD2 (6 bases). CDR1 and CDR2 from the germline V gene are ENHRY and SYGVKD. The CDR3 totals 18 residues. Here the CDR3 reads CSISESAGRSTNTGELFF. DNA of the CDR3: TGTTCCATCAGTGAGTCAGCAGGGAGGAGTACGAACACCGGGGAGCTGTTTTTT.

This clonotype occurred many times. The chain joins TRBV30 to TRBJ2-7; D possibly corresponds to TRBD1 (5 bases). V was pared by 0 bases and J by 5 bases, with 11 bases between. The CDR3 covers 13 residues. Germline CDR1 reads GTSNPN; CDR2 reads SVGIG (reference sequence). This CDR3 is CAWSVKGLDEQYF. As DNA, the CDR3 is TGTGCCTGGAGTGTAAAGGGGCTGGACGAGCAGTACTTC.

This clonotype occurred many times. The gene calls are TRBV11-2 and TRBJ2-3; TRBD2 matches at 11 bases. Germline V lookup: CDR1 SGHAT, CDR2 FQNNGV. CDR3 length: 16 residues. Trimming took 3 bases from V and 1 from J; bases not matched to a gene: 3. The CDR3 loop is CASSFSGGAGTDTQYF. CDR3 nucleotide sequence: TGTGCCAGCAGCTTTAGCGGGGGGGCTGGCACAGATACGCAGTATTTT.

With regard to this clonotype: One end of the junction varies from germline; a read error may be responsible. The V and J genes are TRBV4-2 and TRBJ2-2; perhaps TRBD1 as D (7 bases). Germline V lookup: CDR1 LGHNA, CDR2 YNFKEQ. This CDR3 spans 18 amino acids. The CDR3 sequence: CASSQEIGGGANTGELFF. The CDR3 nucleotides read TGTGCCAGCAGCCAAGAGATAGGAGGGGGCGCGAACACCGGAGAGCTGTTTTTT.

CDR3 residues: CASTTECSYNEQFF. The DNA for the CDR3 is TGTGCCAGCACCACCGAGTGCTCCTACAATGAGCAGTTCTTC. The V and J genes are TRBV6-2 or TRBV6-3 and TRBJ2-1, with D unclear. CDR1 MNHEY and CDR2 SVGEGT come from the germline V gene. The V end was cut by 7 bases, the J end by 0 bases, with 10 bases between. The CDR3 is made up of 14 amino acids.

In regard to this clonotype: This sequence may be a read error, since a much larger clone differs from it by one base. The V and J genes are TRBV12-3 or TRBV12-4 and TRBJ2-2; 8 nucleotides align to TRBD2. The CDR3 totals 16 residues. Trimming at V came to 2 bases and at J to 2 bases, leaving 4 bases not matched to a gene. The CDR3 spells CASSLSGGSNTGELFF. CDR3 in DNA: TGTGCCAGCAGTTTATCGGGGGGGTCCAACACCGGGGAGCTGTTTTTT.

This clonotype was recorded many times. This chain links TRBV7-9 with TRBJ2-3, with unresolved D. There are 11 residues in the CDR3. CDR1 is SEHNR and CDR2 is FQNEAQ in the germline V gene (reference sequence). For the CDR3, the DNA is TGTGCGGTGGGGAGCACAGATACGCAGTATTTT. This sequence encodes CAVGSTDTQYF.

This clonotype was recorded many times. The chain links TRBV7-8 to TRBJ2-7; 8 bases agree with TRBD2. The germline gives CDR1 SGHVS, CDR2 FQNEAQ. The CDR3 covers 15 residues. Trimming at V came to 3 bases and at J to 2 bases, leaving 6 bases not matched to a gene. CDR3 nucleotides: TGTGCCAGCAGCTTGCTTCGGGGGGGCCCCTACGAGCAGTACTTC. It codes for CASSLLRGGPYEQYF.

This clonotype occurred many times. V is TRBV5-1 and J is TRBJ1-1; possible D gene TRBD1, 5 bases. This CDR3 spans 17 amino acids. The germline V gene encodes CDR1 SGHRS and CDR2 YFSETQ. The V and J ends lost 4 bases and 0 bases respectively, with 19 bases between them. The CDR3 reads CASSPRRQRGLNTEAFF. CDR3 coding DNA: TGCGCCAGCAGCCCGAGGCGTCAGCGGGGGTTGAACACTGAAGCTTTCTTT.

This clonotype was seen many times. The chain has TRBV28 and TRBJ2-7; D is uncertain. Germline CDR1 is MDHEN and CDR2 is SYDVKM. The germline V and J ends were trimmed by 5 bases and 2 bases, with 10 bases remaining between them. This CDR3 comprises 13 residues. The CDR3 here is CASSPPPTYEQYF. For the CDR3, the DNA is TGTGCCAGCAGTCCCCCCCCAACCTACGAGCAGTACTTC. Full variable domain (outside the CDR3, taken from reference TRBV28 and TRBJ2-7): DVKVTQSSRYLVKRTGEKVFLECVQDMDHENMFWYRQDPGLGLRLIYFSYDVKMKEKGDIPEGYSVSREKKERFSLILESASTNQTSMYLCASSPPPTYEQYFGPGTRLTVT.

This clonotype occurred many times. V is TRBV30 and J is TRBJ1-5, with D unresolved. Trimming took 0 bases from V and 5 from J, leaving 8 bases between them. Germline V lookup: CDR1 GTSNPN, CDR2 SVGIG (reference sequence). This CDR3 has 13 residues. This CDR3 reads CAWSVRSDQPQHF. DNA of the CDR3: TGTGCCTGGAGTGTTAGGTCCGATCAGCCCCAGCATTTT.